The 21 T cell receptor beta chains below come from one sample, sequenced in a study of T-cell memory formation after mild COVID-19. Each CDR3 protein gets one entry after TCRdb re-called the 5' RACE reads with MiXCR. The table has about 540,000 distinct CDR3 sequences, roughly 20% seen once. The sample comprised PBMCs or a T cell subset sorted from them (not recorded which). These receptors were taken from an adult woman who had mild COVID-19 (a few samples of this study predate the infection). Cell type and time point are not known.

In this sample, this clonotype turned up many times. The CDR3 protein is CASSPQARSTDTQYF. Here the CDR3 DNA reads TGTGCCAGCAGCCCGCAGGCCCGTAGCACAGATACGCAGTATTTT. This chain links TRBV7-2 with TRBJ2-3; D unresolved. The germline CDR1 and CDR2 sequences are SGHTA and FQGNSA. The CDR3 consists of 15 residues. V gave up 5 bases and J gave up 0 bases, with 12 bases separating them.

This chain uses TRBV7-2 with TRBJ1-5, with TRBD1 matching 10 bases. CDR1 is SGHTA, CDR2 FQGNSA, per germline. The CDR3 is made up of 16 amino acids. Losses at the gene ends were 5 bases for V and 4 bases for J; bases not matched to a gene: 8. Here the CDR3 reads CASSESRGQGNQPQHF. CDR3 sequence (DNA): TGTGCCAGCAGCGAAAGCCGGGGACAGGGGAATCAGCCCCAGCATTTT.

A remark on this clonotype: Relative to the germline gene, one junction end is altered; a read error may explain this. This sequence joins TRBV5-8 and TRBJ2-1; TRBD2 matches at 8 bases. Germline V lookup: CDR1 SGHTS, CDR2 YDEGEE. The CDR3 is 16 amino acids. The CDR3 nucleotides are TGTGCCAGCAGCTTGCGGTTTAGCGGGGTGGGCAATGATCAGTTCTTC. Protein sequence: CASSLRFSGVGNDQFF.

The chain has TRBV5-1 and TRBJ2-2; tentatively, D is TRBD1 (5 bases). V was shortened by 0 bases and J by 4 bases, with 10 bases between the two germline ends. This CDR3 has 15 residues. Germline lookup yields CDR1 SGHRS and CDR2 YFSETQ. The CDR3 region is CASSLERQSTGELFF. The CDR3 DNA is TGCGCCAGCAGCTTGGAAAGACAGAGCACCGGGGAGCTGTTTTTT.

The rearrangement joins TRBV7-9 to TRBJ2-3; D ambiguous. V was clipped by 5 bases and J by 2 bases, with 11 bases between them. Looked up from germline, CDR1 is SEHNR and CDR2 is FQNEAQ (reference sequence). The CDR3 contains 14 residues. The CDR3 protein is CASSPIVPTDTQYF. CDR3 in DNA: TGTGCCAGCAGCCCTATCGTACCCACAGATACGCAGTATTTT.

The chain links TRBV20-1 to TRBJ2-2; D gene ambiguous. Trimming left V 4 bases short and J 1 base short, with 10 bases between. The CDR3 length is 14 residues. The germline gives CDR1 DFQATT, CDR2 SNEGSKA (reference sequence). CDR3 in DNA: TGCAGTGCTAAGGAAAGGCGGAACACCGGGGAGCTGTTTTTT. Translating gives CSAKERRNTGELFF.

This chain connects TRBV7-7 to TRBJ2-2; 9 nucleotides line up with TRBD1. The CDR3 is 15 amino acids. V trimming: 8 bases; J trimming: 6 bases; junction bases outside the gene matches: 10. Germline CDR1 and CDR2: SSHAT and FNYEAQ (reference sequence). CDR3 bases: TGTGCCAGCCGGCCGGGACAGGGCTCGCCCGGGGAGCTGTTTTTT. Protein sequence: CASRPGQGSPGELFF. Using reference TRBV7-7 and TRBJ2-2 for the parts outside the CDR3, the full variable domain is GAGVSQSPRYKVTKRGQDVTLRCDPISSHATLYWYQQALGQGPEFLTYFNYEAQPDKSGLPSDRFSAERPEGSISTLTIQRTEQRDSAMYRCASRPGQGSPGELFFGEGSRLTVL.

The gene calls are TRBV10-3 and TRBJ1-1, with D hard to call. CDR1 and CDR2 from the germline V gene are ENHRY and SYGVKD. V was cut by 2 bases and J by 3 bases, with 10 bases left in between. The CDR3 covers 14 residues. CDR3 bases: TGTGCCATCAGTGAGCCCCGGGCCCACACTGAAGCTTTCTTT. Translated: CAISEPRAHTEAFF.

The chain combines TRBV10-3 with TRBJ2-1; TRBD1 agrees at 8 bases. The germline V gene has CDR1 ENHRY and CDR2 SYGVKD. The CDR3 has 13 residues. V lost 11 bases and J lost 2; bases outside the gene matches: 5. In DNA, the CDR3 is TGTGCCTCCGGACAGGGCCCCTACAATGAGCAGTTCTTC. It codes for CASGQGPYNEQFF.

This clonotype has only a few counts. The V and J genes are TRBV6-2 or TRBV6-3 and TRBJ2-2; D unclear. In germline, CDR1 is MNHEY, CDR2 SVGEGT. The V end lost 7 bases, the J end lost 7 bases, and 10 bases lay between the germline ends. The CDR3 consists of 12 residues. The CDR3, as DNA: TGTGCCAGCAATCGGTGGGTCGGGGAGCTGTTTTTT. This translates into CASNRWVGELFF.

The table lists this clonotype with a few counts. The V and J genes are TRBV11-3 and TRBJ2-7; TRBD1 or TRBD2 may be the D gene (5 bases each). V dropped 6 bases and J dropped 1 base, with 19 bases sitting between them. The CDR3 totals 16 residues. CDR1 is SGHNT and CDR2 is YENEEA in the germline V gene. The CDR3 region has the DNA TGTGCCAGCAGGACGACCGGGACGGTGGCTTCCTACGAGCAGTACTTC. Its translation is CASRTTGTVASYEQYF. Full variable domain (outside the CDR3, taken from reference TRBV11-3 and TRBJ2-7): EAGVVQSPRYKIIEKKQPVAFWCNPISGHNTLYWYLQNLGQGPELLIRYENEEAVDDSQLPKDRFSAERLKGVDSTLKIQPAELGDSAVYLCASRTTGTVASYEQYFGPGTRLTVT.

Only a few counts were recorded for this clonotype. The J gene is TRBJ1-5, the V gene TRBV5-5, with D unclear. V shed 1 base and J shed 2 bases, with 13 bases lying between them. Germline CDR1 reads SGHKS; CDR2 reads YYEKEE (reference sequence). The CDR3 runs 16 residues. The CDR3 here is CASSLTEINGNQPQHF. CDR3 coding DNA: TGTGCCAGCAGCTTGACTGAGATTAATGGCAATCAGCCCCAGCATTTT.

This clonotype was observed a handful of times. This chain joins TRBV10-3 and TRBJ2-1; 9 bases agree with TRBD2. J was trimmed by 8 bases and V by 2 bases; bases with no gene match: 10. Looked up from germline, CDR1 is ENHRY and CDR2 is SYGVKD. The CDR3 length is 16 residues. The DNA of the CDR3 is TGTGCCATCAGTGAGGGCGGGAGGGCCTTGACGGATGAGCAGTTCTTC. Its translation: CAISEGGRALTDEQFF.

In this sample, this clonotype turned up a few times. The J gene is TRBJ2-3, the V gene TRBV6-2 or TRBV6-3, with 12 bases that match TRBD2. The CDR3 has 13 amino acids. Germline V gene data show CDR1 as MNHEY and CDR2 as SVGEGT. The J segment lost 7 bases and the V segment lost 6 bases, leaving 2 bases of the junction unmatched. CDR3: CASRLAGGHTQYF. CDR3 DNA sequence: TGTGCCAGCAGACTAGCGGGAGGCCATACGCAGTATTTT.

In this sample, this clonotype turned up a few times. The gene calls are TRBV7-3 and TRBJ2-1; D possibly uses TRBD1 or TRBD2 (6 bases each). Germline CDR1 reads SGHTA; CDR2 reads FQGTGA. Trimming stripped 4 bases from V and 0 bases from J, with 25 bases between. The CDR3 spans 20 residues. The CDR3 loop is CASSSLSLIHREVSYNEQFF. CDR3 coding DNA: TGTGCCAGCAGCTCCCTTTCCCTAATACACAGGGAGGTCTCCTACAATGAGCAGTTCTTC. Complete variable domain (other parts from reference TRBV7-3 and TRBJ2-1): GAGVSQTPSNKVTEKGKYVELRCDPISGHTALYWYRQSLGQGPEFLIYFQGTGAADDSGLPNDRFFAVRPEGSVSTLKIQRTERGDSAVYLCASSSLSLIHREVSYNEQFFGPGTRLTVL.

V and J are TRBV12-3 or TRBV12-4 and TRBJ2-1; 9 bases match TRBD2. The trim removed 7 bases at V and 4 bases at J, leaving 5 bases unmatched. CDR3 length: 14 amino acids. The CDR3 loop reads CASILAGKYNEQFF. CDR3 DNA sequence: TGTGCCAGCATCCTAGCGGGGAAATACAATGAGCAGTTCTTC.

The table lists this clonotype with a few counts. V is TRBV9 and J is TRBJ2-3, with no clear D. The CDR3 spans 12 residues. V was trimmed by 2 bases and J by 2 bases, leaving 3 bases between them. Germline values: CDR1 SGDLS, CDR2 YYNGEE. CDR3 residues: CASSVATDTQYF. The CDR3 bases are TGTGCCAGCAGCGTTGCCACAGATACGCAGTATTTT.

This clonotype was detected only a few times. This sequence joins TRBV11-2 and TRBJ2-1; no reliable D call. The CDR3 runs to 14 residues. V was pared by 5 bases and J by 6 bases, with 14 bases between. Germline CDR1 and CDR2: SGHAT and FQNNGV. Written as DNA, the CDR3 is TGTGCCAGCAGCCCAGAAACTGCTCTCAATGAGCAGTTCTTC. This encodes CASSPETALNEQFF.

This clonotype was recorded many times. The CDR3 loop reads CSARDFWDPLNTEAFF. The CDR3 bases are TGCAGTGCTAGAGATTTTTGGGACCCATTGAACACTGAAGCTTTCTTT. The gene calls are TRBV20-1 and TRBJ1-1; D may be TRBD1 (5 bases). CDR1 is DFQATT, CDR2 SNEGSKA, per germline (reference sequence). Trimming took 0 bases from V and 0 from J, leaving 14 bases between them. This CDR3 is 16 amino acids long.

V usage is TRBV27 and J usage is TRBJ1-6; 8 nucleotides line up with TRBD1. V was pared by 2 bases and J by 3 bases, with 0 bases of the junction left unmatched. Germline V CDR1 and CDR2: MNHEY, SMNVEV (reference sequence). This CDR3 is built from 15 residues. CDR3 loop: CASSLTGGYNSPLHF. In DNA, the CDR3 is TGTGCCAGCAGTTTAACAGGGGGCTATAATTCACCCCTCCACTTT.

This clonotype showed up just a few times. CDR3 amino acids: CASSLRTGGGKLFF. DNA for the CDR3: TGTGCCAGCAGTTTAAGGACAGGCGGGGGGAAACTGTTTTTT. This sequence joins TRBV12-3 or TRBV12-4 and TRBJ1-4, with TRBD1 identical over 7 bases. This CDR3 has 14 residues. The ends lost 2 bases at V and 11 bases at J; junction bases unmatched: 8.